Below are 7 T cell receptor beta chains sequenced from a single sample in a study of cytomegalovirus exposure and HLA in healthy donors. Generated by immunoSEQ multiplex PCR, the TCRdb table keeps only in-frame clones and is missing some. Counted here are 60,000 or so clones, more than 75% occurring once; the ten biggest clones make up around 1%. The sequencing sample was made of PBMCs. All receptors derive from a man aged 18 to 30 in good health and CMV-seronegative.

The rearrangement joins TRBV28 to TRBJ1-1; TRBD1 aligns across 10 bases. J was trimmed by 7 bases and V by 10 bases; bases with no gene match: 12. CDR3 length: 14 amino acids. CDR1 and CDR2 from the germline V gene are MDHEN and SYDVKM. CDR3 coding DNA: TGTGCCATCACCTCCACGGGACAGGGGTTTGAAGCTTTCTTT. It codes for CAITSTGQGFEAFF.

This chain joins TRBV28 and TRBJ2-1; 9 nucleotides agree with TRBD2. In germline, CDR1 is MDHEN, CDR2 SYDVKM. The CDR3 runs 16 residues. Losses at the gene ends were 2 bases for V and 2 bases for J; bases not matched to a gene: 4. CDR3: CASSLTASGAYNEQFF. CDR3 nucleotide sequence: TGTGCCAGCAGTTTAACTGCTAGCGGGGCCTACAATGAGCAGTTCTTC.

CDR3 bases: TGTGCCAGTAGTAGTAGCGGGATCGGGTACGAGCAGTACTTC. It is translated as CASSSSGIGYEQYF. The chain uses TRBV19 and TRBJ2-7, with 8 positions matching TRBD2. Germline V gene sequence: CDR1 LNHDA, CDR2 SQIVND (reference sequence). This CDR3 comprises 14 residues. J was trimmed by 4 bases and V by 4 bases; bases with no gene match: 6.

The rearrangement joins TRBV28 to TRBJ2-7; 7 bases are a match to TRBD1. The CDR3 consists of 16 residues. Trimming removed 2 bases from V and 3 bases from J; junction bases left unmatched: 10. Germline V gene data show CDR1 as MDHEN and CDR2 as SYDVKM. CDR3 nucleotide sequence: TGTGCCAGCAGTTTACCGGGACAGCAACTATTCTACGAGCAGTACTTC. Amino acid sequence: CASSLPGQQLFYEQYF.

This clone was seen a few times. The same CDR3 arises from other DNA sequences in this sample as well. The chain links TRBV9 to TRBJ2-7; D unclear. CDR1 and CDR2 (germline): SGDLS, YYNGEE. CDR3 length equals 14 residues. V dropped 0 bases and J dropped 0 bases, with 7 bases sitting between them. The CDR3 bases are TGTGCCAGCAGCGTAGGCGGCAGCTCCTACGAGCAGTACTTC. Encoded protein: CASSVGGSSYEQYF.

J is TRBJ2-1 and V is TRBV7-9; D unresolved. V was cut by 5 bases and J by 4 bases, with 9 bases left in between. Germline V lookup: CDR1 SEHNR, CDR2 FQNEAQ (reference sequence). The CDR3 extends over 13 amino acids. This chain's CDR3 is CASSLRGYNEQFF. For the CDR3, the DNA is TGTGCCAGCAGCCTCAGAGGTTACAATGAGCAGTTCTTC.

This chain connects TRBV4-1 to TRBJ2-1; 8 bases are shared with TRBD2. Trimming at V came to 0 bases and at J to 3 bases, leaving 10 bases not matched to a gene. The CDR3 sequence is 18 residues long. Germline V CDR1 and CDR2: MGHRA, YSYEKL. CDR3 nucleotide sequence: TGCGCCAGCAGCCAAGAGGGCGGAACTAGCGGCTTCTACAATGAGCAGTTCTTC. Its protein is CASSQEGGTSGFYNEQFF.